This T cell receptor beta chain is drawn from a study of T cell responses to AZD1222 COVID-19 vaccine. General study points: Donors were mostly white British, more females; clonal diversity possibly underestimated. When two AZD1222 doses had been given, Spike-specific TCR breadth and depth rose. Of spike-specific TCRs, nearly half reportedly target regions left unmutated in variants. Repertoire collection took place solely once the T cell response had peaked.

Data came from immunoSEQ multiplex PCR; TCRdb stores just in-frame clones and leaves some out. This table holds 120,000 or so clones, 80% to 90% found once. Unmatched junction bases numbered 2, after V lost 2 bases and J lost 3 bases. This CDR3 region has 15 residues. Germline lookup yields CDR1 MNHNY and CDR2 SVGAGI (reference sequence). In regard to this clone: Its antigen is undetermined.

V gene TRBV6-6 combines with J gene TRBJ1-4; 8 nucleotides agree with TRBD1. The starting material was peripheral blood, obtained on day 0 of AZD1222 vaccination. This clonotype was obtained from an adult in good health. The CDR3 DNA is TGTGCCAGCAGTTACACGGACAGGGCTAATGAAAAACTGTTTTTT. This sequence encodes CASSYTDRANEKLFF.